A single sample gave rise to the 15 T cell receptor beta chains below, sequenced in a study of monozygotic twins with inflammatory bowel disease. TCRdb reworked the 5' RACE reads into one entry per CDR3 protein, no DNA. The table lists approximately 200,000 distinct CDR3 sequences. The sequencing sample was made of blood. Source of these receptors: a human donor with ulcerative colitis or Crohn's disease, or a healthy co-twin of an affected twin (not recorded which).

CDR3 residues: CASKWDVGLEKLFF. V gene TRBV6-6 combines with J gene TRBJ1-4; no DNA is available, so the TRBD1 call from TCRdb remains unchecked. Germline lookup yields CDR1 MNHNY and CDR2 SVGAGI (reference sequence). The CDR3 covers 14 residues.

The CDR3 loop reads CASSLSNKAYEQYF. The chain has TRBV7-6 and TRBJ2-7. CDR1 and CDR2 from the germline V gene are SGHVS and FNYEAQ. The CDR3 contains 14 residues.

The chain couples TRBV5-6 to TRBJ1-2; TCRdb's D call of TRBD1 is untestable without DNA. This CDR3 region has 15 residues. The germline V gene has CDR1 SGHDT and CDR2 YYEEEE. The CDR3: CASSLLGQAYYGYTF. The complete variable domain, with remaining parts taken from reference TRBV5-6 and TRBJ1-2, reads DAGVTQSPTHLIKTRGQQVTLRCSPKSGHDTVSWYQQALGQGPQFIFQYYEEEERQRGNFPDRFSGHQFPNYSSELNVNALLLGDSALYLCASSLLGQAYYGYTFGSGTRLTVV.

The chain couples TRBV29-1 to TRBJ1-1. The CDR3 is made up of 11 amino acids. Germline CDR1 SQVTM, CDR2 ANQGSEA. The CDR3 loop is CSPGGSTEAFF.

This chain connects TRBV6-2 or TRBV6-3 to TRBJ1-6; TCRdb selects TRBD1, and the lack of DNA leaves this call unchecked. In germline, CDR1 is MNHEY, CDR2 SVGEGT. The CDR3 runs to 16 residues. The CDR3 sequence is CASSYSQQGDNSPLHF.

The rearrangement uses TRBV3-1 and TRBJ1-1. This CDR3 comprises 14 residues. Germline CDR1 and CDR2: LGHDT and YNNKEL (reference sequence). CDR3 region: CASSPGGSGTEAFF.

This rearrangement joins TRBV5-1 to TRBJ2-1; the TRBD1 assignment by TCRdb is unverifiable without DNA. The CDR3 loop spans 14 amino acids. CDR1 is SGHRS, CDR2 YFSETQ, per germline. CDR3 amino acids: CASSHHEGYNEQFF.

The J gene is TRBJ2-1, the V gene TRBV2; TCRdb reports TRBD1, a call that lacks DNA to check it against. The CDR3 is made up of 13 amino acids. CDR1 is SNHLY and CDR2 is FYNNEI in the germline V gene. The CDR3 spells CASTGTGDNEQFF.

This chain connects TRBV27 to TRBJ2-7. Germline V CDR1 and CDR2: MNHEY, SMNVEV (reference sequence). The CDR3 runs to 11 residues. The CDR3 sequence is CASSHNGEQYF.

The gene calls are TRBV5-1 and TRBJ2-4; TCRdb indicates TRBD1, and absent DNA this call remains unverified. Germline assignment: CDR1 SGHRS and CDR2 YFSETQ. The CDR3 has 16 amino acids. CDR3 region: CASSEGHLLAKNIQYF.

The rearrangement uses TRBV20-1 and TRBJ2-7. The CDR3 length is 12 residues. CDR1 and CDR2 from the germline V gene are DFQATT and SNEGSKA (reference sequence). The CDR3 sequence is CSARDRTYEQYF.

V and J are TRBV11-2 and TRBJ1-2; the TCRdb D gene call, TRBD1, has no DNA to confirm it. Germline V lookup: CDR1 SGHAT, CDR2 FQNNGV. There are 14 residues in the CDR3. The CDR3 reads CASSSRSRGYGYTF.

The genes are TRBV12-3 or TRBV12-4 and TRBJ2-1; TCRdb reports TRBD1, a call that lacks DNA to check it against. CDR3 length: 16 amino acids. The CDR3 is CASSTSSLGGPREQFF.

This chain joins TRBV6-1 and TRBJ2-1; TCRdb's D gene call, TRBD1, goes unchecked for lack of DNA. Germline CDR1 is MNHNS and CDR2 is SASEGT. CDR3 size: 15 residues. The chain's CDR3 is CATRKGGSRVNEQFF.

This chain uses TRBV5-1 with TRBJ2-1; TCRdb selects TRBD1, and the lack of DNA leaves this call unchecked. CDR3 length: 15 residues. Germline V CDR1 and CDR2: SGHRS, YFSETQ. CDR3: CASSLGGAQGNEQFF.